These 2 T cell receptor beta chains were sequenced from one sample in a study of blood T cell repertoires in COVID-19. The method was immunoSEQ multiplex PCR; TCRdb's version includes in-frame clones alone and lacks a portion of them. This table holds approximately 310,000 clones, about 90% found once. Sequencing was performed on peripheral blood. The receptors were sampled from a woman between 50 and 59 years old who had recovered from COVID-19.

The gene calls are TRBV7-9 and TRBJ1-1; TRBD1 might be the D (5 bases). The V and J ends lost 4 bases and 3 bases respectively, with 9 bases between them. Germline CDR1 reads SEHNR; CDR2 reads FQNEAQ (reference sequence). This CDR3 region has 13 residues. CDR3 protein: CASSSSGYTEAFF. CDR3 coding DNA: TGTGCCAGCAGCTCCTCAGGGTACACTGAAGCTTTCTTT.

The chain combines TRBV11-2 with TRBJ1-2; D remains unclear. Germline assignment: CDR1 SGHAT and CDR2 FQNNGV. This CDR3 has 14 amino acids. The V end lost 5 bases, the J end lost 1 base, and 11 bases lay between the germline ends. In DNA, the CDR3 is TGTGCCAGCAGCGAGCAGTCTAGTAACTATGGCTACACCTTC. It encodes CASSEQSSNYGYTF. Together with reference TRBV11-2 and TRBJ1-2, the CDR3 gives the full variable domain: EAGVAQSPRYKIIEKRQSVAFWCNPISGHATLYWYQQILGQGPKLLIQFQNNGVVDDSQLPKDRFSAERLKGVDSTLKIQPAKLEDSAVYLCASSEQSSNYGYTFGSGTRLTVV.